The next 26 T cell receptor beta chains were all read from a single sample in a study of OX40 agonist ivuxolimab in advanced cancers. Data came from immunoSEQ multiplex PCR; TCRdb stores just in-frame clones and leaves some out. The data show approximately 79,000 clones, with 70% to 90% seen just once and around 0.94% held by the top ten. The specimen comprised CD4+ or CD8+ T cells sorted from blood, sampled in a trial of the OX40 agonist ivuxolimab. The receptor source for this set is an adult with an advanced solid tumor such as melanoma, head and neck, liver or kidney cancer.

J is TRBJ2-1 and V is TRBV30; 11 nucleotides agree with TRBD2. The V gene's germline CDR1 is GTSNPN and CDR2 SVGIG (reference sequence). This CDR3 has 12 residues. Trimming removed 7 bases from V and 13 bases from J; junction bases left unmatched: 9. The CDR3 nucleotides read TGTGCCTCCGAGACTAGCGGGAAGCAACAGTTCTTC. Translated: CASETSGKQQFF.

The J gene is TRBJ1-5, the V gene TRBV7-9, with D hard to call. CDR1 is SEHNR and CDR2 is FQNEAQ in the germline V gene (reference sequence). The CDR3 consists of 15 residues. V lost 6 bases to trimming and J lost 0 bases, with 12 bases between them. CDR3 coding DNA: TGTGCCAGCAGTGTCGACGGATATAGCAATCAGCCCCAGCATTTT. Translation gives CASSVDGYSNQPQHF.

V gene TRBV5-1 combines with J gene TRBJ2-7; D may be TRBD1 (6 bases). The CDR3 length is 15 residues. Trimming took off 2 bases at V and 2 bases at J, with 14 bases between the two ends. Germline CDR1 SGHRS, CDR2 YFSETQ. The CDR3 DNA reads as TGCGCCAGCAGCTTACGAAGGGACACCGCCTACGAGCAGTACTTC. Translating it yields CASSLRRDTAYEQYF.

The J gene is TRBJ1-3, the V gene TRBV18; possibly TRBD1 for D (6 bases). V lost 2 bases to trimming and J lost 4 bases, with 15 bases between them. The CDR3 runs 16 residues. Germline V gene data show CDR1 as KGHSH and CDR2 as LQKENI. CDR3 region: CASSPNTAGEGNTIYF. Written as DNA, the CDR3 is TGTGCCAGCTCACCAAATACGGCAGGGGAAGGAAACACCATATATTTT.

This clone is a singleton in its sample. This rearrangement joins TRBV19 to TRBJ2-1, with D tentatively TRBD1 (5 bases). There are 14 residues in the CDR3. Germline CDR1 LNHDA, CDR2 SQIVND (reference sequence). V lost 2 bases and J 7 bases, leaving 12 bases between the germline ends. In nucleotides, the CDR3 is TGTGCCAGTAGTATATGGCAGGGAAGGAATGAGCAGTTCTTC. Residues: CASSIWQGRNEQFF.

The CDR3 here is CASRMTINEKLFF. CDR3 DNA sequence: TGTGCCAGTAGAATGACAATTAATGAAAAACTGTTTTTT. The chain combines TRBV19 with TRBJ1-4; D is ambiguous. Trimming stripped 6 bases from V and 4 bases from J, with 9 bases between. Germline values: CDR1 LNHDA, CDR2 SQIVND (reference sequence). This CDR3 is 13 amino acids long. Full variable domain (remainder filled in from reference TRBV19 and TRBJ1-4): DGGITQSPKYLFRKEGQNVTLSCEQNLNHDAMYWYRQDPGQGLRLIYYSQIVNDFQKGDIAEGYSVSREKKESFPLTVTSAQKNPTAFYLCASRMTINEKLFFGSGTQLSVL.

This clone was recorded a few times. The chain couples TRBV15 to TRBJ2-1; 8 nucleotides align to TRBD2. The CDR3 covers 14 residues. The germline V gene has CDR1 LNHNV and CDR2 YYDKDF (reference sequence). The V gene end was trimmed by 8 bases and the J gene end by 2 bases; junction bases not matched to a gene: 5. CDR3 protein: CATGSGSAYNEQFF. DNA of the CDR3: TGTGCCACCGGAAGCGGGAGTGCCTACAATGAGCAGTTCTTC.

This clone was observed once. The J gene is TRBJ2-5, the V gene TRBV7-3; D unclear. Trimming took 0 bases from V and 2 from J, leaving 4 bases between them. The CDR3 totals 13 residues. Germline V gene sequence: CDR1 SGHTA, CDR2 FQGTGA. This chain's CDR3 is CASSLTRQETQYF. CDR3 bases: TGTGCCAGCAGCTTAACCCGACAAGAGACCCAGTACTTC.

The chain carries TRBV7-9 and TRBJ1-2, with TRBD1 matching 10 bases. The V gene's germline CDR1 is SEHNR and CDR2 FQNEAQ (reference sequence). J gave up 4 bases and V 2 bases, and 4 bases lay outside the gene matches. This CDR3 has 15 residues. The CDR3 DNA reads TGTGCCAGCAGCTTAATGGGACAGGGGATCTATGGCTACACCTTC. This codes for CASSLMGQGIYGYTF.

The rearrangement uses TRBV25-1 and TRBJ1-1, with D uncertain. This CDR3 is 16 amino acids long. Trimming pared 1 base from V and 1 base from J, leaving 13 bases between. Germline CDR1 MGHDK, CDR2 SYGVNS. The CDR3 region is CASSELGIRRNTEAFF. The CDR3, as DNA: TGTGCCAGCAGTGAATTGGGGATCAGAAGGAACACTGAAGCTTTCTTT. The full variable domain, its missing parts supplied by reference TRBV25-1 and TRBJ1-1, is EADIYQTPRYLVIGTGKKITLECSQTMGHDKMYWYQQDPGMELHLIHYSYGVNSTEKGDLSSESTVSRIRTEHFPLTLESARPSHTSQYLCASSELGIRRNTEAFFGQGTRLTVV.

The chain employs TRBV5-1 and TRBJ2-2; maybe TRBD2 (6 bases). The V end was cut by 4 bases, the J end by 4 bases, with 11 bases between. From germline, CDR1 is SGHRS and CDR2 YFSETQ. There are 14 residues in the CDR3. The CDR3 coding sequence is TGCGCCAGCAGCCTCCGGGAGCGCACCGGGGAGCTGTTTTTT. It is translated as CASSLRERTGELFF. The full variable domain, in which reference TRBV5-1 and TRBJ2-2 provide the parts outside the CDR3, is KAGVTQTPRYLIKTRGQQVTLSCSPISGHRSVSWYQQTPGQGLQFLFEYFSETQRNKGNFPGRFSGRQFSNSRSEMNVSTLELGDSALYLCASSLRERTGELFFGEGSRLTVL.

V and J are TRBV5-1 and TRBJ1-2; TRBD1 agrees at 9 bases. The CDR3 has 17 residues. The germline gives CDR1 SGHRS, CDR2 YFSETQ. V was pared by 5 bases and J by 2 bases, with 13 bases of the junction left unmatched. CDR3 nucleotide sequence: TGCGCCAGCAGTATAACTAGTTTGGGACAGGGAAACTATGGCTACACCTTC. Its protein is CASSITSLGQGNYGYTF.

The chain uses TRBV5-4 and TRBJ1-6; D unresolved. Germline CDR1 is SGHNT and CDR2 is YYREEE (reference sequence). Trimming shortened V by 0 bases and J by 5 bases, and 9 bases separated the two germline ends. CDR3 length equals 15 residues. The CDR3 nucleotides read TGTGCCAGCAGCTTGGTTCAAACCGATAATTCACCCCTCCACTTT. Protein product: CASSLVQTDNSPLHF. Full variable domain (remainder filled in from reference TRBV5-4 and TRBJ1-6): ETGVTQSPTHLIKTRGQQVTLRCSSQSGHNTVSWYQQALGQGPQFIFQYYREEENGRGNFPPRFSGLQFPNYSSELNVNALELDDSALYLCASSLVQTDNSPLHFGNGTRLTVT.

The chain is built from TRBV11-2 and TRBJ2-7; 10 bases line up with TRBD1. The germline gives CDR1 SGHAT, CDR2 FQNNGV. The CDR3 runs to 17 residues. V gave up 3 bases and J gave up 3 bases; unmatched junction bases: 11. CDR3 region: CASSLGKMDRGVYEQYF. The CDR3, as DNA: TGTGCCAGCAGCTTGGGGAAAATGGACAGGGGGGTCTACGAGCAGTACTTC.

The DNA for the CDR3 is TGTGCCAGCAGCGCCGAGGGGGTTACCTACGAGCAGTACTTC. This translates into CASSAEGVTYEQYF. This chain connects TRBV5-4 to TRBJ2-7; possible D gene TRBD1, 6 bases. Germline V gene sequence: CDR1 SGHNT, CDR2 YYREEE (reference sequence). V lost 4 bases and J 2 bases, leaving 13 bases between the germline ends. This CDR3 spans 14 amino acids.

This chain joins TRBV6-1 and TRBJ2-1; 10 nucleotides match TRBD1. The junction had 9 bases not matched to a gene; V was cut back by 6 bases and J by 7 bases. Per germline, CDR1 MNHNS and CDR2 SASEGT. The CDR3 covers 15 residues. The CDR3 DNA follows: TGTGCCAGCAGAATCCGGGACAGGGGACTTAATGAGCAGTTCTTC. The encoded protein is CASRIRDRGLNEQFF.

The rearrangement links TRBV27 to TRBJ2-3; maybe TRBD2 (6 bases). This CDR3 comprises 14 residues. Deletions cut 6 bases from V and 1 base from J, with 11 bases between. Germline loops: CDR1 MNHEY, CDR2 SMNVEV (reference sequence). In DNA form, the CDR3 reads TGTGCCAGCAGGGAGGGACTCGGCACAGATACGCAGTATTTT. Amino acid sequence: CASREGLGTDTQYF.

This clone was seen a single time. The rearrangement links TRBV7-9 to TRBJ1-6; tentatively, D is TRBD1 (5 bases). V shed 5 bases and J shed 8 bases, with 10 bases lying between them. CDR3 size: 13 residues. Germline V gene data show CDR1 as SEHNR and CDR2 as FQNEAQ (reference sequence). This CDR3 is CASSIQQDSPLHF. For the CDR3, the DNA is TGTGCCAGCAGCATCCAACAGGATTCACCCCTCCACTTT.

This sequence joins TRBV4-3 and TRBJ1-5; D is undetermined. The CDR3 loop spans 15 amino acids. The V end was cut by 0 bases, the J end by 0 bases, with 6 bases between. CDR1 and CDR2 from the germline V gene are LGHNA and YSLEER. CDR3 in amino acids: CASSQEFSSNQPQHF. For the CDR3, the DNA is TGCGCCAGCAGCCAAGAATTTAGTAGCAATCAGCCCCAGCATTTT.

The V and J genes are TRBV6-1 and TRBJ2-3; 7 bases fit TRBD1. In germline, CDR1 is MNHNS, CDR2 SASEGT. Trimming took 2 bases from V and 6 from J; bases not matched to a gene: 14. The CDR3 totals 17 residues. The chain's CDR3 is CASSEITGVLIVDTQYF. The CDR3 bases are TGTGCCAGCAGTGAAATAACAGGGGTTTTAATAGTGGATACGCAGTATTTT.

The chain couples TRBV10-3 to TRBJ2-3, with TRBD1 identical over 7 bases. CDR3 length: 15 amino acids. The germline V gene has CDR1 ENHRY and CDR2 SYGVKD. V dropped 6 bases and J dropped 6; count of bases not matched to a gene: 12. The CDR3 nucleotides are TGTGCCATCAGGGAACCGTACAGGGGCGTGGATACGCAGTATTTT. Protein product: CAIREPYRGVDTQYF.

The V and J genes are TRBV6-5 and TRBJ1-1, with 8 bases fitting TRBD1. The CDR3 has 13 residues. Germline CDR1 MNHEY, CDR2 SVGAGI. Trimming took 8 bases from V and 7 from J; bases not matched to a gene: 9. Here the CDR3 DNA reads TGTGCCAGCCATAGCCAGGGGGCGCGTGAAGCTTTCTTT. Translating it yields CASHSQGAREAFF.

The chain joins TRBV19 to TRBJ2-1; TRBD2 aligns across 11 bases. Germline loops: CDR1 LNHDA, CDR2 SQIVND (reference sequence). V lost 7 bases, J lost 4 bases, and 9 bases stayed unmatched. The CDR3 length is 16 residues. Written as DNA, the CDR3 is TGTGCCAGTACCCCGCAACTAGCGGGGGCGTACAATGAGCAGTTCTTC. As protein: CASTPQLAGAYNEQFF.

V usage is TRBV7-9 and J usage is TRBJ2-7, with 7 bases identical to TRBD1. V was clipped by 5 bases and J by 2 bases; unmatched bases: 12. CDR3 size: 16 residues. Germline CDR1 is SEHNR and CDR2 is FQNEAQ (reference sequence). The chain's CDR3 is CASSPRAPDRAYEQYF. CDR3 nucleotide sequence: TGTGCCAGCAGCCCGCGGGCCCCAGACAGGGCCTACGAGCAGTACTTC. The complete variable domain, with remaining parts taken from reference TRBV7-9 and TRBJ2-7, reads DTGVSQNPRHKITKRGQNVTFRCDPISEHNRLYWYRQTLGQGPEFLTYFQNEAQLEKSRLLSDRFSAERPKGSFSTLEIQRTEQGDSAMYLCASSPRAPDRAYEQYFGPGTRLTVT.

The CDR3 spells CASSISTLKGYGYTF. The CDR3 DNA follows: TGTGCCAGTAGTATATCGACCCTGAAGGGCTATGGCTACACCTTC. This chain links TRBV19 with TRBJ1-2, with no clear D. CDR3 size: 15 residues. Per germline, CDR1 LNHDA and CDR2 SQIVND (reference sequence). V lost 2 bases to trimming and J lost 4 bases, with 14 bases between them.

Written as DNA, the CDR3 is TGTGCCAGCAGTGGGGAGACAGGCTCCTACGAGCAGTACTTC. Translated: CASSGETGSYEQYF. The V and J genes are TRBV2 and TRBJ2-7, with TRBD1 as a possible D gene (6 bases). CDR3 length: 14 residues. CDR1 SNHLY and CDR2 FYNNEI come from the germline V gene. Trimming took 4 bases from V and 0 from J, leaving 10 bases between them.